This TCR beta chain was observed in a study of Ad26.COV2.S vaccination and SARS-CoV-2 variants. At the level of the study: Once or twice, 56 days apart, Ad26.COV2.S was delivered intramuscularly. Study results and caveats: Similar non-spike TCR breadth was observed in recipients of vaccine and of placebo.

With respect to this clone: Its antigen remains unknown.

Sequencing used immunoSEQ multiplex PCR; TCRdb keeps in-frame clones, though not all of them. This table has some 520,000 clones, around 85% appearing once. Per germline, CDR1 GTSNPN and CDR2 SVGIG (reference sequence). The CDR3 extends over 16 amino acids. The V end lost 3 bases, the J end lost 0 bases, and 17 bases lay between the germline ends. Stated treatment: 15 to 20 received Ad26.COV2.S at low or high dose, single or two shots; about 5 received placebo; per-sample allocation not given. Samples came from day 63 after the first vaccine or placebo injection. This vaccine is an Ad26 vector that expresses the Wuhan-strain SARS-CoV-2 spike.

This clonotype was sampled from a person aged 18 to 59 who received the Ad26.COV2.S COVID-19 vaccine or a placebo. The rearrangement uses TRBV30 and TRBJ1-1; D unresolved. The sample was peripheral blood, taken in a trial of Ad26.COV2.S vaccine versus placebo. The CDR3: CAWRGRRSLLNTEAFF. The CDR3 DNA is TGTGCCTGGAGGGGGAGGCGATCGCTATTGAACACTGAAGCTTTCTTT.